This T cell receptor beta chain stems from a study of blood T cell repertoires in COVID-19. This CDR3 spans 15 amino acids. CDR1 and CDR2 from the germline V gene are WNHNN and SYGVQD (reference sequence). V lost 2 bases to trimming and J lost 3 bases, with 13 bases between them. The data were produced by immunoSEQ multiplex PCR, yet TCRdb's version contains in-frame clones alone and is incomplete. The sample lists a few hundred thousand clones; around 93% were seen once. The chain links TRBV10-1 to TRBJ1-1, with D maybe TRBD1 (5 bases). The source is a human donor in a cohort exposed to, infected with or recovered from COVID-19 (not recorded which). The donor label of this sample is uncertain. Sequenced material: PBMCs or T cells enriched from blood (not recorded which). CDR3 region: CASSEAQGPYTEAFF. The CDR3 DNA reads as TGCGCCAGCAGTGAGGCCCAGGGTCCGTACACTGAAGCTTTCTTT.